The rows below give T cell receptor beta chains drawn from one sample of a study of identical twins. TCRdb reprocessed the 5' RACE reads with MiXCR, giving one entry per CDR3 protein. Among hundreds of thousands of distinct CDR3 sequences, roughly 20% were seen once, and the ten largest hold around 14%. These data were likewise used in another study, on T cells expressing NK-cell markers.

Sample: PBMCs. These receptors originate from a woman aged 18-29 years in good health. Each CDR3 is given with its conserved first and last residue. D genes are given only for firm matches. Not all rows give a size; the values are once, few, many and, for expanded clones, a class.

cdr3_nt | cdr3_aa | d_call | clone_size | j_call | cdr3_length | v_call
TGTGCCAGCAGCTTGGGGCGCGCCGAGCAGTTCTTC | CASSLGRAEQFF | . | . | TRBJ2-1 | 12 | TRBV5-6
TGTGCCAGCAGTGAATTTGGACAGCTGCGTAACTATGGCTACACCTTC | CASSEFGQLRNYGYTF | . | . | TRBJ1-2 | 16 | TRBV2
TGTGCCACCAGCAGCCTAGCGGGGGCTAGCACAGATACGCAGTATTTT | CATSSLAGASTDTQYF | TRBD2 | few | TRBJ2-3 | 16 | TRBV15
TGCAGTGCTTTTAGGGGAGTTGGGGTCCGGGGGAATGAGCAGTTCTTC | CSAFRGVGVRGNEQFF | . | few | TRBJ2-1 | 16 | TRBV20-1
TGTGCCAGCAGCTTGGAGGGAGGTTTTAATGAAAAACTGTTTTTT | CASSLEGGFNEKLFF | . | few | TRBJ1-4 | 15 | TRBV5-5
TGCAGTGCTAGAAAACTAGCGGGCGGCACAGATACGCAGTATTTT | CSARKLAGGTDTQYF | TRBD2 | . | TRBJ2-3 | 15 | TRBV20-1
TGTGCCAGCAGCCAGGTGGGGGAGGGACACCAGTTCTTC | CASSQVGEGHQFF | . | few | TRBJ2-1 | 13 | TRBV9
TGTGCCAGCAGCTTCGCCACGGGACTAGCTTATACGCAGTATTTT | CASSFATGLAYTQYF | TRBD2 | . | TRBJ2-3 | 15 | TRBV7-9
TGTGCCAGCTCCCCTGGACAGTCTAATGAAAAACTGTTTTTT | CASSPGQSNEKLFF | . | . | TRBJ1-4 | 14 | TRBV18
TGTGCCAGCAGCCCCCCCGGCGGGATCCGGCCATACAATGAGCAGTTCTTC | CASSPPGGIRPYNEQFF | . | few | TRBJ2-1 | 17 | TRBV7-9
TGTGCCAGCAGATTGATTCAGGGCCCGAGCTCCTACGAGCAGTACTTC | CASRLIQGPSSYEQYF | . | . | TRBJ2-7 | 16 | TRBV6-1
TGCAGTGCTAGAGAACCCTGGATCAATGAGCAGTTCTTC | CSAREPWINEQFF | . | . | TRBJ2-1 | 13 | TRBV20-1
TGTGCCAGCAGCTTAGTGGGTCGGGCCAACGAGCAGTACTTC | CASSLVGRANEQYF | . | . | TRBJ2-7 | 14 | TRBV7-9
TGTGCCAGCAGCAGACTAGCGGGAGGATCTTTGAACATTCAGTACTTC | CASSRLAGGSLNIQYF | TRBD2 | . | TRBJ2-4 | 16 | TRBV6-1